A single sample gave rise to the 31 T cell receptor beta chains below, sequenced in a study of ipilimumab plus nivolumab after autologous stem cell transplantation. Generated by immunoSEQ multiplex PCR, the TCRdb table keeps only in-frame clones and is missing some. Here the sample spans 15,000 to 20,000 clones, roughly 70% being singletons. Here the sequenced sample was PBMCs, taken in a trial of ipilimumab plus nivolumab as post-transplant consolidation. Receptors were obtained from a male donor with diffuse large B-cell lymphoma.

The chain joins TRBV9 to TRBJ1-1; no clear D gene. CDR3 length equals 13 residues. V was pared by 5 bases and J by 1 base, with 9 bases between. CDR1 and CDR2 from the germline V gene are SGDLS and YYNGEE. Here the CDR3 reads CASSQAANTEAFF. CDR3 DNA sequence: TGTGCCAGCAGTCAGGCGGCGAACACTGAAGCTTTCTTT.

The chain joins TRBV5-4 to TRBJ2-2, with a weak D call TRBD2 (6 bases). V lost 4 bases and J 3 bases, leaving 16 bases between the germline ends. This CDR3 contains 16 residues. Germline V gene sequence: CDR1 SGHNT, CDR2 YYREEE (reference sequence). CDR3 sequence: CASSLQTSLYTGELFF. CDR3 in DNA: TGTGCCAGCAGCCTCCAAACTAGCCTGTACACCGGGGAGCTGTTTTTT.

This clone is labeled medium-sized. The chain recombines TRBV10-1 with TRBJ2-7; the D call may be TRBD1 or TRBD2 (6 bases each). The CDR3 consists of 14 residues. V was cut by 2 bases and J by 6 bases, with 14 bases left in between. CDR1 is WNHNN, CDR2 SYGVQD, per germline (reference sequence). The CDR3 region has the DNA TGCGCCAGCAGTGAGGGGGGGCAAGGAGGCGAGCAGTACTTC. Translation gives CASSEGGQGGEQYF.

The chain links TRBV27 to TRBJ2-5; 8 positions agree with TRBD2. Germline-derived CDR1 and CDR2 are MNHEY and SMNVEV (reference sequence). J was trimmed by 5 bases and V by 2 bases; bases with no gene match: 7. This CDR3 is 15 amino acids long. CDR3 sequence reads: CASSLAGGILETQYF. The CDR3 coding sequence is TGTGCCAGCAGTTTAGCGGGGGGCATCCTGGAGACCCAGTACTTC.

This chain links TRBV29-1 with TRBJ2-5, with D perhaps assigned TRBD1 or TRBD2 (5 bases each). V lost 4 bases and J lost 0, with 9 bases in between. The germline CDR1 and CDR2 sequences are SQVTM and ANQGSEA. The CDR3 sequence is 13 residues long. The CDR3 region has the DNA TGCAGCGTTGGTGGGACCCACCAAGAGACCCAGTACTTC. Protein: CSVGGTHQETQYF.

The genes are TRBV7-8 and TRBJ2-1, with 7 nucleotides matching TRBD2. The CDR3 totals 14 residues. The ends lost 5 bases at V and 6 bases at J; junction bases unmatched: 7. Germline CDR1 is SGHVS and CDR2 is FQNEAQ. The CDR3 coding sequence is TGTGCCAGCAGCCCCCGGACTAGACGCAATGAGCAGTTCTTC. Translation gives CASSPRTRRNEQFF.

J is TRBJ1-2 and V is TRBV9; the D is unclear. CDR1 SGDLS and CDR2 YYNGEE come from the germline V gene. Trimming pared 0 bases from V and 4 bases from J, leaving 10 bases between. The CDR3 has 14 amino acids. Here the CDR3 reads CASSVGYLSYGYTF. In DNA, the CDR3 is TGTGCCAGCAGCGTAGGATACCTAAGCTATGGCTACACCTTC.

This chain joins TRBV7-3 and TRBJ2-3, with 7 bases identical to TRBD2. V trimming: 8 bases; J trimming: 0 bases; junction bases outside the gene matches: 2. Germline CDR1 and CDR2: SGHTA and FQGTGA. This CDR3 has 13 amino acids. The CDR3 DNA reads as TGTGCCAGCGGGAGGGCTAGCACAGATACGCAGTATTTT. Protein sequence: CASGRASTDTQYF.

The rearrangement joins TRBV14 to TRBJ1-2, with D hard to call. V was shortened by 0 bases and J by 8 bases, with 16 bases between the two germline ends. CDR1 SGHDN and CDR2 FVKESK come from the germline V gene. The CDR3 is 15 amino acids. For the CDR3, the DNA is TGTGCCAGCAGCCAAGAAAACGATGGGATACGAGGCTACACCTTC. This sequence encodes CASSQENDGIRGYTF. The full variable domain, with the rest looked up from reference TRBV14 and TRBJ1-2, is EAGVTQFPSHSVIEKGQTVTLRCDPISGHDNLYWYRRVMGKEIKFLLHFVKESKQDESGMPNNRFLAERTGGTYSTLKVQPAELEDSGVYFCASSQENDGIRGYTFGSGTRLTVV.

The rearrangement joins TRBV18 to TRBJ2-5; D is perhaps TRBD1 (6 bases). Trimming stripped 3 bases from V and 0 bases from J, with 8 bases between. The germline V gene has CDR1 KGHSH and CDR2 LQKENI. This CDR3 is 14 amino acids long. As DNA, the CDR3 is TGTGCCAGCTCACCCGGACAGTACCAAGAGACCCAGTACTTC. As protein: CASSPGQYQETQYF.

V and J are TRBV19 and TRBJ2-5, with D hard to call. The CDR3 is 11 residues long. CDR1 is LNHDA, CDR2 SQIVND, per germline (reference sequence). With 6 bases removed from V and 4 bases from J, the gap between germline ends came to 6 bases. Here the CDR3 reads CASRSGETQYF. The DNA for the CDR3 is TGTGCCAGTAGGAGTGGAGAGACCCAGTACTTC.

V and J are TRBV13 and TRBJ2-7; D is ambiguous. The germline V and J ends were trimmed by 5 bases and 4 bases, with 6 bases remaining between them. Germline V gene lookup returns CDR1 PRHDT and CDR2 FYEKMQ (reference sequence). This CDR3 spans 11 amino acids. In DNA form, the CDR3 reads TGTGCCAGCAGCCTCTCGTACGAGCAGTACTTC. Translating gives CASSLSYEQYF.

V usage is TRBV29-1 and J usage is TRBJ1-1; maybe TRBD1 (5 bases). Germline values: CDR1 SQVTM, CDR2 ANQGSEA. The CDR3 spans 14 residues. V was cut by 2 bases and J by 4 bases, with 14 bases left in between. The CDR3 nucleotides read TGCAGCGTTGAAAGGGGAGGGGTTGGCACTGAAGCTTTCTTT. Translation gives CSVERGGVGTEAFF.

V and J are TRBV10-2 and TRBJ2-6; TRBD2 matches 13 bases. The CDR3 runs to 15 residues. Germline lookup yields CDR1 WSHSY and CDR2 SAAADI. With 5 bases clipped from V and 8 bases from J, the junction kept 3 bases outside the gene matches. The CDR3 region is CASSPGTSGTNVLTF. CDR3 bases: TGCGCCAGCAGTCCCGGGACTAGCGGGACCAACGTCCTGACTTTC.

The V gene is TRBV10-3, the J gene TRBJ1-1, with D hard to call. The CDR3 runs 14 residues. The germline V and J ends were trimmed by 3 bases and 5 bases, with 13 bases remaining between them. Germline V gene lookup returns CDR1 ENHRY and CDR2 SYGVKD. The CDR3 nucleotides are TGTGCCATCAGTGATTCTGGATTGAGAACTGAAGCTTTCTTT. It yields the protein CAISDSGLRTEAFF.

The table lists this clone with a few counts. The chain has TRBV2 and TRBJ1-1; no reliable D call. The V end lost 7 bases, the J end lost 1 base, and 10 bases lay between the germline ends. The CDR3 is 13 residues long. Germline CDR1 and CDR2: SNHLY and FYNNEI. Written as DNA, the CDR3 is TGTGCCAGCATGGAGGTCGAGAACACTGAAGCTTTCTTT. This sequence encodes CASMEVENTEAFF.

The genes are TRBV27 and TRBJ2-2, with 10 nucleotides matching TRBD1. V shed 5 bases and J 7 bases; nucleotides not matched to a gene: 7. The CDR3 is 15 amino acids. The germline CDR1 and CDR2 sequences are MNHEY and SMNVEV (reference sequence). CDR3 sequence reads: CASSPTGGTGGELFF. The CDR3 DNA sequence: TGTGCCAGCAGTCCGACAGGGGGCACGGGCGGGGAGCTGTTTTTT.

The chain is built from TRBV5-8 and TRBJ2-7; 8 bases align to TRBD2. This CDR3 is built from 17 residues. V was pared by 0 bases and J by 3 bases, with 11 bases of the junction left unmatched. Germline lookup yields CDR1 SGHTS and CDR2 YDEGEE. The DNA of the CDR3 is TGTGCCAGCAGCTTGGTATACGCGGGACTAGTGGACTACGAGCAGTACTTC. Its protein product is CASSLVYAGLVDYEQYF.

The rearrangement links TRBV29-1 to TRBJ2-3, with D uncertain. The V end lost 4 bases, the J end lost 3 bases, and 8 bases lay between the germline ends. Germline-derived CDR1 and CDR2 are SQVTM and ANQGSEA. The CDR3 length is 12 residues. DNA for the CDR3: TGCAGCGTTGGCGACGGGACAGATACGCAGTATTTT. Translating gives CSVGDGTDTQYF.

This chain links TRBV7-9 with TRBJ1-2; D is uncertain. V was clipped by 1 base and J by 8 bases, with 11 bases between them. CDR1 and CDR2 (germline): SEHNR, FQNEAQ (reference sequence). This CDR3 region has 13 residues. CDR3 coding DNA: TGTGCCAGCAGCTTAGGGCCGCGTCGGGGCTACACCTTC. It specifies CASSLGPRRGYTF.

V and J are TRBV10-2 and TRBJ2-3, with TRBD1 identical over 9 bases. V lost 3 bases and J lost 4; bases outside the gene matches: 2. This CDR3 is built from 14 residues. Germline values: CDR1 WSHSY, CDR2 SAAADI. The CDR3 sequence: CASSDRTGADTQYF. As DNA, the CDR3 is TGCGCCAGCAGTGACCGGACAGGGGCAGATACGCAGTATTTT.

This rearrangement joins TRBV11-3 to TRBJ2-7; D is ambiguous. Germline-derived CDR1 and CDR2 are SGHNT and YENEEA. V lost 7 bases, J lost 0 bases, and 13 bases lay in between. This CDR3 contains 14 residues. As DNA, the CDR3 is TGTGCCAGCAAACCGTCGGAGAGCTCCTACGAGCAGTACTTC. It is translated as CASKPSESSYEQYF.

The rearrangement joins TRBV5-6 to TRBJ1-3, with D possibly matching TRBD1 (6 bases). The V end lost 6 bases, the J end lost 2 bases, and 18 bases lay between the germline ends. The CDR3 consists of 16 residues. Germline loops: CDR1 SGHDT, CDR2 YYEEEE. In nucleotides, the CDR3 is TGTGCCAGCACCCCTCGGGGGGCTGCTACTGGAAACACCATATATTTT. Protein: CASTPRGAATGNTIYF. Full variable domain (remainder filled in from reference TRBV5-6 and TRBJ1-3): DAGVTQSPTHLIKTRGQQVTLRCSPKSGHDTVSWYQQALGQGPQFIFQYYEEEERQRGNFPDRFSGHQFPNYSSELNVNALLLGDSALYLCASTPRGAATGNTIYFGEGSWLTVV.

This clone was detected once. V usage is TRBV6-5 and J usage is TRBJ2-5, with a possible D match to TRBD2 (6 bases). The CDR3 is 15 amino acids. Trimming removed 5 bases at V and 0 bases at J, with 13 bases between. Germline assignment: CDR1 MNHEY and CDR2 SVGAGI. As DNA, the CDR3 is TGTGCCAGCAGTCAAACCGGGGACTACCAAGAGACCCAGTACTTC. As protein: CASSQTGDYQETQYF.

The gene calls are TRBV19 and TRBJ1-1; 7 bases match TRBD1. Germline V gives CDR1 LNHDA, CDR2 SQIVND (reference sequence). V shed 6 bases, J shed 3 bases, and the junction held 7 bases outside the gene matches. The CDR3 consists of 14 residues. CDR3 in DNA: TGTGCCAGTAGAAGAGACAGGGAGGACACTGAAGCTTTCTTT. It codes for CASRRDREDTEAFF.

The CDR3 DNA sequence: TGTGCCAGCTCCCTTTCGACCGGGGCCGCCGGGGAGCTGTTTTTT. Protein: CASSLSTGAAGELFF. The gene calls are TRBV18 and TRBJ2-2; perhaps D is TRBD1 or TRBD2 (5 bases each). V was clipped by 6 bases and J by 6 bases, with 17 bases between them. Germline CDR1 reads KGHSH; CDR2 reads LQKENI. This CDR3 contains 15 residues.

The chain combines TRBV18 with TRBJ2-3; D unresolved. The V and J ends lost 2 bases and 4 bases respectively, with 16 bases between them. This CDR3 has 16 residues. Germline-derived CDR1 and CDR2 are KGHSH and LQKENI. The chain's CDR3 is CASSPNHTPSADTQYF. The CDR3 DNA reads TGTGCCAGCTCACCAAATCATACGCCATCGGCAGATACGCAGTATTTT.

This chain links TRBV6-4 with TRBJ1-3; D is ambiguous. The CDR3 has 12 residues. From germline, CDR1 is MRHNA and CDR2 SNTAGT. Trimming left V 6 bases short and J 5 bases short, with 8 bases between. As DNA, the CDR3 is TGTGCCAGCAGGGCACAGAGAAACACCATATATTTT. This gives the protein CASRAQRNTIYF.

The rearrangement joins TRBV7-2 to TRBJ1-6, with D tentatively TRBD1 (5 bases). The CDR3 extends over 15 amino acids. V dropped 1 base and J dropped 7 bases, with 11 bases sitting between them. The germline V gene encodes CDR1 SGHTA and CDR2 FQGNSA. The CDR3 DNA is TGTGCCAGCAGCTTAGACAGGTTGGGGAATTCACCCCTCCACTTT. Translation gives CASSLDRLGNSPLHF.

The gene calls are TRBV7-3 and TRBJ2-3; D uncertain. Germline-derived CDR1 and CDR2 are SGHTA and FQGTGA. This CDR3 spans 15 amino acids. The V end lost 3 bases, the J end lost 0 bases, and 10 bases lay between the germline ends. The CDR3 region is CASSLGLGSTDTQYF. CDR3 DNA sequence: TGTGCCAGCAGCTTGGGTCTCGGCAGCACAGATACGCAGTATTTT.

This clone came up a few times. The rearrangement links TRBV28 to TRBJ2-7, with 9 bases fitting TRBD1. There are 15 residues in the CDR3. Trimming at V came to 5 bases and at J to 3 bases, leaving 8 bases not matched to a gene. Germline V gene data show CDR1 as MDHEN and CDR2 as SYDVKM. The CDR3 protein is CASSTSGQGSYEQYF. CDR3 nucleotides: TGTGCCAGCAGTACATCAGGACAGGGGAGCTACGAGCAGTACTTC.